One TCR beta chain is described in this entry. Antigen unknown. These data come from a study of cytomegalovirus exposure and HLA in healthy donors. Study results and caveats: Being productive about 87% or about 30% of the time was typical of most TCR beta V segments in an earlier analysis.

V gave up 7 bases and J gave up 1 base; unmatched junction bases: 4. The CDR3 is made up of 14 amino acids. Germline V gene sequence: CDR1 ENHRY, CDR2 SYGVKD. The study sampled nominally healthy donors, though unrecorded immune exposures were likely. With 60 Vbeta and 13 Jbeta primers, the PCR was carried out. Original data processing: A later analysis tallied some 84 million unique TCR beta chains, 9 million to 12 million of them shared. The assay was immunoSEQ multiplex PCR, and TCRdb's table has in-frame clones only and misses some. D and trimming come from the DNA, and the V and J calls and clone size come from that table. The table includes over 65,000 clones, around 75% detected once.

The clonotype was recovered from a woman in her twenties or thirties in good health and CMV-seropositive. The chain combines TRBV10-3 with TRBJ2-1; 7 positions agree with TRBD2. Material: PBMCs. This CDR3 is CAITAGESYNEQFF. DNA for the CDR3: TGTGCCATCACGGCGGGAGAGTCCTACAATGAGCAGTTCTTC.